These 9 T cell receptor beta chains were sequenced from one sample in a study of shared clonotypes between healthy human individuals (dated by TCRdb to 2020 to 2021). Libraries came from the immunoSEQ multiplex PCR assay. TCRdb's version of the immuneACCESS table is confined to in-frame rearrangements and falls short of the full clone set. An unresolved V gene accounts for under half of the shortfall where checked; the remainder is of unknown origin. The sample table lists fewer than 400,000 clones, 74% of them with a count of one. The leading ten clones occupy 10% of the sample. What was sequenced was memory CD4+ T cells sorted from blood. The sample's cell subset or site label is to be understood as: CD45RA-negative fraction. The receptors were gathered from a man aged 25 to 45 in good health.

A note on this clone: The sample has other DNA sequences that encode this CDR3 too. J is TRBJ2-3 and V is TRBV12-5; D uncertain. Per germline, CDR1 LGHNT and CDR2 FRNRAP. V was clipped by 1 base and J by 0 bases, with 5 bases between them. The CDR3 extends over 14 amino acids. The DNA of the CDR3 is TGTGCTAGTGGTTTGGGCAGTAGCACAGATACGCAGTATTTT. It translates to CASGLGSSTDTQYF. Together with reference TRBV12-5 and TRBJ2-3, the CDR3 gives the full variable domain: DARVTQTPRHKVTEMGQEVTMRCQPILGHNTVFWYRQTMMQGLELLAYFRNRAPLDDSGMPKDRFSAEMPDATLATLKIQPSEPRDSAVYFCASGLGSSTDTQYFGPGTRLTVL.

This clone was found a few times. The rearrangement links TRBV27 to TRBJ2-7, with 8 bases lining up with TRBD1. Germline CDR1 is MNHEY and CDR2 is SMNVEV (reference sequence). J was trimmed by 6 bases and V by 6 bases; bases with no gene match: 19. This CDR3 region has 17 residues. Here the CDR3 DNA reads TGTGCCAGCAGCCCCCCGCCCTGGACAGGGTCTAAGGGCGAGCAGTACTTC. Translating it yields CASSPPPWTGSKGEQYF.

The chain combines TRBV6-5 with TRBJ2-1; D is ambiguous. Germline V gives CDR1 MNHEY, CDR2 SVGAGI. Trimming removed 6 bases at V and 4 bases at J, with 4 bases between. This CDR3 comprises 11 residues. The chain's CDR3 is CASRIYNEQFF. In DNA, the CDR3 is TGTGCCAGCAGGATTTACAATGAGCAGTTCTTC.

This clone was observed a handful of times. The chain combines TRBV6-1 with TRBJ2-2, with D tentatively TRBD1 (6 bases). Germline CDR1 is MNHNS and CDR2 is SASEGT. The CDR3 is made up of 14 amino acids. CDR3 amino acids: CASTQGPWTGELFF. DNA for the CDR3: TGTGCAAGTACACAGGGACCCTGGACCGGGGAGCTGTTTTTT.

This clone was recorded a few times. The chain recombines TRBV5-1 with TRBJ2-1; D is possibly TRBD2 (5 bases). Per germline, CDR1 SGHRS and CDR2 YFSETQ. The CDR3 totals 11 residues. The V end was cut by 4 bases, the J end by 8 bases, with 7 bases between. In DNA, the CDR3 is TGCGCCAGCAGCGCAGCGGATGAGCAGTTCTTC. Protein: CASSAADEQFF.

This clone was seen once. In DNA form, the CDR3 reads TGTGCCAGCTCAGTACTAGGTGATGAGCAGTTCTTC. Residues: CASSVLGDEQFF. V and J are TRBV18 and TRBJ2-1, with D tentatively TRBD2 (5 bases). Germline CDR1 KGHSH, CDR2 LQKENI. The CDR3 has 12 residues. V lost 5 bases and J 8 bases, leaving 10 bases between the germline ends.

The chain recombines TRBV7-6 with TRBJ2-7; 9 nucleotides line up with TRBD2. The CDR3 consists of 13 residues. The V segment lost 5 bases and the J segment 3 bases; nucleotides outside the gene matches: 2. From germline, CDR1 is SGHVS and CDR2 FNYEAQ. The CDR3 region has the DNA TGTGCCAGCAGCCAGACTAGCGGCTACGAGCAGTACTTC. Protein product: CASSQTSGYEQYF.

The V gene is TRBV7-3, the J gene TRBJ2-3; D call uncertain. Germline V gene sequence: CDR1 SGHTA, CDR2 FQGTGA. V was pared by 2 bases and J by 0 bases, with 9 bases between. The CDR3 runs 15 residues. CDR3: CASSLDPISTDTQYF. The CDR3 nucleotides are TGTGCCAGCAGCTTAGACCCTATAAGCACAGATACGCAGTATTTT.

J is TRBJ1-4 and V is TRBV28; no firm D call. CDR3 size: 12 residues. V gave up 7 bases and J gave up 8 bases, with 11 bases separating them. The germline V gene has CDR1 MDHEN and CDR2 SYDVKM. CDR3 in DNA: TGTGCCAGCACCCGTGGAGGGGAAAAACTGTTTTTT. The encoded protein is CASTRGGEKLFF.